These T cell receptor beta chains were read from a single sample in a study of cytomegalovirus exposure and HLA in healthy donors. TCRdb's copy holds only in-frame clones and misses some; the assay was immunoSEQ multiplex PCR. The table includes approximately 90,000 clones, roughly 76% detected once. The sequenced material came from PBMCs. The receptors originated from a male donor in good health and CMV-seronegative. CDR3s include the opening cysteine and the closing phenylalanine or tryptophan. The D gene is left open where the match is weak. The size of a clone is reported for some rows only, either as once, few or many, or as a class for expanded clones.

>TRBV19|TRBD1|.|TRBJ1-1
CASSATGGGLRTEAFF
TGTGCCAGTAGTGCCACAGGGGGTGGATTGAGAACTGAAGCTTTCTTT
>TRBV10-1|.|.|TRBJ2-1
CASSEQGRSYNEQFF
TGCGCCAGCAGTGAGCAGGGGAGATCCTACAATGAGCAGTTCTTC
>TRBV7-2|TRBD1|.|TRBJ1-3
CASRPGGRDSGNTIYF
TGTGCCAGCAGACCAGGGGGCCGCGACTCTGGAAACACCATATATTTT
>TRBV7-7|TRBD2|.|TRBJ2-5
CASSLGLAGETQYF
TGTGCTAGCAGCTTAGGACTAGCGGGAGAGACCCAGTACTTC
>TRBV10-3|.|.|TRBJ2-1
CAISGEYEQFF
TGTGCCATCAGTGGGGAGTATGAGCAGTTCTTC
>TRBV6-5|TRBD1|.|TRBJ1-1
CASSLNRGSRTEAFF
TGTGCCAGCAGTTTGAACAGGGGTTCGCGAACTGAAGCTTTCTTT
>TRBV6-6|TRBD2|.|TRBJ2-5
CASSYGTSQETQYF
TGTGCCAGCAGTTACGGGACTAGCCAAGAGACCCAGTACTTC
>TRBV7-2|TRBD1|.|TRBJ2-7
CASSLDRGEQYF
TGTGCCAGCAGCCTGGACAGGGGCGAGCAGTACTTC
>TRBV7-2|TRBD1|.|TRBJ2-5
CASSFPGTGKKETQYF
TGTGCCAGCAGCTTTCCCGGGACAGGGAAAAAAGAGACCCAGTACTTC
>TRBV2|.|.|TRBJ1-1
CASRGSPGQEAFF
TGTGCCAGCAGGGGTTCCCCCGGACAGGAAGCTTTCTTT
>TRBV6-5|TRBD1|.|TRBJ1-5
CASSWDRDQPQHF
TGTGCCAGCAGTTGGGACAGAGATCAGCCCCAGCATTTT
>TRBV4-3|.|once|TRBJ2-1
CASSQPDSSYNEQFF
TGCGCCAGCAGCCAGCCGGACAGCTCCTACAATGAGCAGTTCTTC
>TRBV10-1|TRBD2|.|TRBJ2-2
CASSGSGGLTGELFF
TGCGCCAGCAGTGGTAGCGGGGGATTGACCGGGGAGCTGTTTTTT